This T cell receptor beta chain was sequenced for a study of Graves' ophthalmopathy and Graves' hyperthyroidism. Researchers took RNA transcripts and amplified TCR beta CDR3 regions from them. HTBI primers served in a first-round RT-PCR, which a second-round multiplex PCR followed. TCRdb recomputed calls from the multiplex PCR reads with MiXCR, one row per CDR3 protein. In the table there are about 380,000 distinct CDR3 sequences, about 16% of which are singletons. The CDR3 loop spans 17 amino acids. V lost 0 bases and J lost 3, with 18 bases in between. The germline V gene encodes CDR1 MGHDK and CDR2 SYGVNS.

This clonotype originated in a woman under 30 with stable Graves' hyperthyroidism. The chain recombines TRBV25-1 with TRBJ2-7; D is undetermined. The sample was peripheral blood. The CDR3 sequence is CASSEYIRIIGDYEQYF. In nucleotides, the CDR3 is TGTGCCAGCAGTGAATATATTCGAATTATAGGAGACTACGAGCAGTACTTC.